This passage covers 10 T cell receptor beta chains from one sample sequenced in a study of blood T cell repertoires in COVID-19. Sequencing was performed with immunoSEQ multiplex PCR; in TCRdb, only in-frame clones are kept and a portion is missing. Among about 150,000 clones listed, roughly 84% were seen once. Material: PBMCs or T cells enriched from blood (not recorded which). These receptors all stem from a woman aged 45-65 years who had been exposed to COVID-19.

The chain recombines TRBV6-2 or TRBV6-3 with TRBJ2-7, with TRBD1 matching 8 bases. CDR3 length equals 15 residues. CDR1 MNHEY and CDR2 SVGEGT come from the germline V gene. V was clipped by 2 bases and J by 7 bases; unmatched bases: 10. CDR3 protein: CASSYAGTGVSEQYF. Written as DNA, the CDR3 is TGTGCCAGCAGTTACGCCGGGACAGGTGTAAGTGAGCAGTACTTC.

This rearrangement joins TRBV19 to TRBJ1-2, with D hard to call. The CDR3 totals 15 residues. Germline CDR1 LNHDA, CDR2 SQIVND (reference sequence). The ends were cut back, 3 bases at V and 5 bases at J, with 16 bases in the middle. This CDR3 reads CASSITLLSMYGYTF. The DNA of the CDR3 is TGTGCCAGTAGTATTACCCTACTAAGCATGTATGGCTACACCTTC.

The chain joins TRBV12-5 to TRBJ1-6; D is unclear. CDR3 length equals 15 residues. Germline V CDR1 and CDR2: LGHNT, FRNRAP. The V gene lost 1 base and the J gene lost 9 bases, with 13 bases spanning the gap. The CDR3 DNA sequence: TGTGCTAGTGGTTTGGACCCCCAGGTTGGTTCACCCCTCCACTTT. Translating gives CASGLDPQVGSPLHF.

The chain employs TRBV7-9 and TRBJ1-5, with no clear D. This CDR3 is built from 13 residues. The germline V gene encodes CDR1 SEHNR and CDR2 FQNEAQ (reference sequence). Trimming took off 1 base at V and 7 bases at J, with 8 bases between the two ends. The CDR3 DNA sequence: TGTGCCAGCAGCTTAGACGGTGAACAGCCCCAGCATTTT. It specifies CASSLDGEQPQHF.

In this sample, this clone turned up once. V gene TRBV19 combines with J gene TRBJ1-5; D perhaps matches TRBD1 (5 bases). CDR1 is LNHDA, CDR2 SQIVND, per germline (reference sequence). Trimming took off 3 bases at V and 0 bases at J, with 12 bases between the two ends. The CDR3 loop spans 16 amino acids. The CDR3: CASSMTGEISNQPQHF. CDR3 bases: TGTGCCAGTAGTATGACGGGGGAAATTAGCAATCAGCCCCAGCATTTT.

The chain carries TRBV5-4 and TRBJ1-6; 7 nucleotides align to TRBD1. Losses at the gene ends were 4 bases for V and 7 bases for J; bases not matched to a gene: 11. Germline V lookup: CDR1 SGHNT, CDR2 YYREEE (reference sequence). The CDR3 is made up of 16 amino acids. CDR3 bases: TGTGCCAGCAGCGTCCCCACAGGGGCTGGAAATTCACCCCTCCACTTT. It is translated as CASSVPTGAGNSPLHF.

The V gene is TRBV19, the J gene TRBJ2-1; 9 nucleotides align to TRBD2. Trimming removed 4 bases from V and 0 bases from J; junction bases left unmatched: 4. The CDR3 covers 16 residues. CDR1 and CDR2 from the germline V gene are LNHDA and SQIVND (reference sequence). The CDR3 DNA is TGTGCCAGTAGTACGGATAGCGGGAGCTCCTACAATGAGCAGTTCTTC. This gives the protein CASSTDSGSSYNEQFF.

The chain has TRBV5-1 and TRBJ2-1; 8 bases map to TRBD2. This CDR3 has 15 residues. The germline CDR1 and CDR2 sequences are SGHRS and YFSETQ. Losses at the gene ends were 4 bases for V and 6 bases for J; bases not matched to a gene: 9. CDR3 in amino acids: CASSLSGAPGNEQFF. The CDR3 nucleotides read TGCGCCAGCAGCCTTAGCGGGGCCCCCGGCAATGAGCAGTTCTTC.

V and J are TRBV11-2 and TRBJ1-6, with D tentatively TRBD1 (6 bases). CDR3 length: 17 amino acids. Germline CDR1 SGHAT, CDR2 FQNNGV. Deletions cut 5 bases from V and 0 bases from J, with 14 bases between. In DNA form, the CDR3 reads TGTGCCAGCAGCGGGGGGGGCTTCAGCTCCTATAATTCACCCCTCCACTTT. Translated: CASSGGGFSSYNSPLHF. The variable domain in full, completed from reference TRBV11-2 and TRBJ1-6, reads EAGVAQSPRYKIIEKRQSVAFWCNPISGHATLYWYQQILGQGPKLLIQFQNNGVVDDSQLPKDRFSAERLKGVDSTLKIQPAKLEDSAVYLCASSGGGFSSYNSPLHFGNGTRLTVT.

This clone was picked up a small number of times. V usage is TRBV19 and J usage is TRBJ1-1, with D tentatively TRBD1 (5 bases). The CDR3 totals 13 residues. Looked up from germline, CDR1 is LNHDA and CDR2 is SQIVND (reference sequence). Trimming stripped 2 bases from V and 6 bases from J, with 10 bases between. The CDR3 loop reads CASSITGGAEAFF. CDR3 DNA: TGTGCCAGTAGTATAACAGGAGGGGCTGAAGCTTTCTTT. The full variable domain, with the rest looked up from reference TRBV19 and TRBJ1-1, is DGGITQSPKYLFRKEGQNVTLSCEQNLNHDAMYWYRQDPGQGLRLIYYSQIVNDFQKGDIAEGYSVSREKKESFPLTVTSAQKNPTAFYLCASSITGGAEAFFGQGTRLTVV.